The 18 T cell receptor beta chains in this list originate from one sample, sequenced in a study of beta chain features in type 1 diabetes. Findings of the study overall: TCRB CDR3s from Type 1 diabetes patients were moderately but significantly shorter in all four CD4+ subsets.

Reverse transcription of all isolated RNA meant that expressed TCRB transcripts were sequenced. Libraries were prepared by immunoSEQ multiplex PCR; TCRdb keeps only in-frame clonotypes and omits some of them. The sample lists approximately 730,000 clones; 13% were seen once. The antigens these receptors bind are not known. Material: naive CD4+ T cells from blood. Receptors originate from a man aged 18-30 years with type 1 diabetes.

This clone turned up a few times. The gene calls are TRBV14 and TRBJ2-1; 11 bases agree with TRBD2. The CDR3 runs 16 residues. The junction had 4 bases not matched to a gene; V was cut back by 2 bases and J by 4 bases. CDR1 and CDR2 (germline): SGHDN, FVKESK. The CDR3 loop reads CASSQTRTSGYNEQFF. DNA for the CDR3: TGTGCCAGCAGCCAAACTAGGACTAGCGGGTACAATGAGCAGTTCTTC.

This clone was counted a few times. This chain links TRBV30 with TRBJ1-1; TRBD1 is a possible D gene (5 bases). V lost 2 bases to trimming and J lost 1 base, with 11 bases between them. Germline lookup yields CDR1 GTSNPN and CDR2 SVGIG (reference sequence). CDR3 size: 14 residues. The CDR3 bases are TGTGCCTGGAGTACCCAGGGAGGGAACACTGAAGCTTTCTTT. This encodes CAWSTQGGNTEAFF.

This clone has just a few counts. Other DNA sequences in this specimen translate into the identical CDR3. The rearrangement uses TRBV5-1 and TRBJ2-3, with D unclear. This CDR3 comprises 14 residues. V was shortened by 0 bases and J by 0 bases, with 5 bases between the two germline ends. Germline V lookup: CDR1 SGHRS, CDR2 YFSETQ. CDR3 region: CASSLAQSTDTQYF. The CDR3 nucleotides are TGCGCCAGCAGCTTGGCCCAAAGCACAGATACGCAGTATTTT.

This clone was found a few times. CDR3 loop: CASSPDLEEVQPQHF. CDR3 DNA sequence: TGTGCCAGCAGCCCGGACCTGGAAGAGGTTCAGCCCCAGCATTTT. This chain connects TRBV5-4 to TRBJ1-5; D call uncertain. The CDR3 loop spans 15 amino acids. Germline V CDR1 and CDR2: SGHNT, YYREEE (reference sequence). Trimming removed 4 bases from V and 6 bases from J, with 17 bases in between.

The rearrangement uses TRBV9 and TRBJ2-7; no clear D gene. V gave up 1 base and J gave up 6 bases, with 11 bases separating them. Per the germline V gene, CDR1 is SGDLS and CDR2 is YYNGEE. The CDR3 length is 13 residues. CDR3 region: CASSVRTSGEQYF. The CDR3 coding sequence is TGTGCCAGCAGCGTAAGGACGTCCGGCGAGCAGTACTTC. The full variable domain, its missing parts supplied by reference TRBV9 and TRBJ2-7, is DSGVTQTPKHLITATGQRVTLRCSPRSGDLSVYWYQQSLDQGLQFLIQYYNGEERAKGNILERFSAQQFPDLHSELNLSSLELGDSALYFCASSVRTSGEQYFGPGTRLTVT.

V is TRBV21-1 and J is TRBJ2-3; TRBD2 is the table's D call, not checked against the DNA. TRBV21-1 is assigned pseudogene status. The CDR3 is made up of 18 amino acids. CDR3 in amino acids: CASSMAALRGGLTDTQYF. CDR3 coding DNA: TGTGCCAGCAGCATGGCGGCGTTGAGGGGGGGCCTCACAGATACGCAGTATTTT.

This clone came up once. This rearrangement joins TRBV5-1 to TRBJ2-2, with D uncertain. The CDR3 runs 13 residues. V was trimmed by 0 bases and J by 5 bases, leaving 5 bases between them. Germline CDR1 reads SGHRS; CDR2 reads YFSETQ. For the CDR3, the DNA is TGCGCCAGCAGCTTGGGGCGTACCGGGGAGCTGTTTTTT. The encoded protein is CASSLGRTGELFF.

This clone has more than one count but fewer than ten. The rearrangement links TRBV27 to TRBJ2-7, with D possibly TRBD2 on 6 matching bases. Looked up from germline, CDR1 is MNHEY and CDR2 is SMNVEV (reference sequence). V lost 5 bases, J lost 6 bases, and 26 bases lay in between. This CDR3 has 17 amino acids. The CDR3 reads CASSPPPYRGFGSEQYF. The CDR3 DNA sequence: TGTGCCAGCAGTCCTCCCCCTTATCGAGGGTTCGGGAGCGAGCAGTACTTC.

This chain connects TRBV25-1 to TRBJ1-2, with 8 bases fitting TRBD1. The germline V gene has CDR1 MGHDK and CDR2 SYGVNS. The CDR3 sequence is 13 residues long. V trimming: 5 bases; J trimming: 8 bases; junction bases outside the gene matches: 7. The CDR3 loop is CASSPQGARGYTF. The CDR3 DNA follows: TGTGCCAGCAGTCCCCAGGGGGCTCGGGGCTACACCTTC.

This clone has only a few counts. The J gene is TRBJ2-7, the V gene TRBV5-1; no clear D gene. Trimming left V 0 bases short and J 1 base short, with 8 bases between. The CDR3 extends over 14 amino acids. Germline V lookup: CDR1 SGHRS, CDR2 YFSETQ. DNA of the CDR3: TGCGCCAGCAGCTTGGAGTCCACATCCTACGAGCAGTACTTC. It codes for CASSLESTSYEQYF.

The chain carries TRBV7-2 and TRBJ2-5, with 10 bases fitting TRBD2. V gave up 1 base and J gave up 5 bases; unmatched junction bases: 7. This CDR3 comprises 16 residues. Looked up from germline, CDR1 is SGHTA and CDR2 is FQGNSA. The CDR3: CASSLDTLAGVETQYF. For the CDR3, the DNA is TGTGCCAGCAGCTTAGATACCCTAGCGGGGGTGGAGACCCAGTACTTC.

This clone occurred a few times. The same CDR3 arises from other DNA sequences in this sample as well. The chain carries TRBV7-9 and TRBJ2-1; D is perhaps TRBD2 (5 bases). The V end was cut by 1 base, the J end by 8 bases, with 6 bases between. Germline lookup yields CDR1 SEHNR and CDR2 FQNEAQ (reference sequence). The CDR3 covers 12 residues. CDR3 protein: CASSLGGHEQFF. The CDR3, as DNA: TGTGCCAGCAGCTTAGGAGGGCATGAGCAGTTCTTC. Together with reference TRBV7-9 and TRBJ2-1, the CDR3 gives the full variable domain: DTGVSQNPRHKITKRGQNVTFRCDPISEHNRLYWYRQTLGQGPEFLTYFQNEAQLEKSRLLSDRFSAERPKGSFSTLEIQRTEQGDSAMYLCASSLGGHEQFFGPGTRLTVL.

This clone was recorded a few times. V and J are TRBV28 and TRBJ1-4, with a weak D call TRBD1 (5 bases). Trimming took off 7 bases at V and 8 bases at J, with 17 bases between the two ends. The CDR3 totals 14 residues. From germline, CDR1 is MDHEN and CDR2 SYDVKM. The chain's CDR3 is CASTSLRGAEKLFF. The CDR3 nucleotides are TGTGCCAGCACCTCGCTGAGGGGCGCGGAAAAACTGTTTTTT.

This clone has more than one count but fewer than ten. The V call is TRBV28, the J call TRBJ1-2; 7 bases match TRBD1. From germline, CDR1 is MDHEN and CDR2 SYDVKM. The CDR3 totals 15 residues. V lost 7 bases, J lost 5 bases, and 13 bases stayed unmatched. The CDR3 reads CASTHRRGLWYGYTF. CDR3 in DNA: TGTGCCAGCACTCACAGGAGGGGGCTTTGGTATGGCTACACCTTC.

The V and J genes are TRBV30 and TRBJ1-5; no reliable D call. Germline values: CDR1 GTSNPN, CDR2 SVGIG (reference sequence). The CDR3 is 12 amino acids. The germline V and J ends were trimmed by 4 bases and 10 bases, with 14 bases remaining between them. The CDR3 here is CAWNLMRDPQHF. The CDR3 nucleotides are TGTGCCTGGAATCTGATGCGGGATCCCCAGCATTTT.

This chain links TRBV6-6 with TRBJ1-1; TRBD1 might be the D (6 bases). In germline, CDR1 is MNHNY, CDR2 SVGAGI (reference sequence). V was pared by 7 bases and J by 4 bases, with 10 bases between. This CDR3 region has 12 residues. In DNA, the CDR3 is TGTGCCAGCACCAAAGGGGGCACTGAAGCTTTCTTT. Translated: CASTKGGTEAFF.

The V gene is TRBV4-1, the J gene TRBJ2-2; TRBD2 is a possible D gene (6 bases). This CDR3 spans 16 amino acids. The V gene lost 5 bases and the J gene lost 3 bases, with 16 bases spanning the gap. The germline V gene encodes CDR1 MGHRA and CDR2 YSYEKL. Written as DNA, the CDR3 is TGCGCCAGCAGCTCCCCCGGCGGGAAACACACCGGGGAGCTGTTTTTT. Translating gives CASSSPGGKHTGELFF.

The V gene is TRBV27, the J gene TRBJ1-1; D unresolved. CDR3 length equals 15 residues. V gave up 5 bases and J gave up 1 base, with 14 bases separating them. Germline V gene lookup returns CDR1 MNHEY and CDR2 SMNVEV (reference sequence). The CDR3 sequence: CASSPQGLGNTEAFF. The CDR3 coding sequence is TGTGCCAGCAGTCCCCAAGGGCTGGGGAACACTGAAGCTTTCTTT.